Listed here are 12 T cell receptor beta chains from one sample, sequenced in a study of blood T cells in healthy people across ages. The use of a sample-barcoded 5' primer and a J-beta primer mix characterized a second PCR of about 7 to 12 cycles. MiXCR, run by TCRdb on the 5' RACE reads, gives a single entry per CDR3 protein. Among 550,000 to 750,000 distinct CDR3 sequences listed, about 21% were seen once. The sample taken for sequencing was blood. The receptors here all came from a man in his 70s in good health.

The chain has TRBV28 and TRBJ2-5; TRBD1 matches at 10 bases. Matching the DNA end better, TRBJ2-7 makes the J call doubtful. The CDR3 length is 15 residues. The germline gives CDR1 MDHEN, CDR2 SYDVKM. CDR3 loop: CASSLPGTGDYEQYF. As DNA, the CDR3 is TGTGCCAGCAGCTTACCCGGGACAGGGGACTACGAGCAGTACTTC.

The J gene is TRBJ2-1, the V gene TRBV13; 11 positions match TRBD2. The tail of the sequence fits TRBJ2-7 better, so the J call may be wrong. This CDR3 contains 12 residues. Germline lookup yields CDR1 PRHDT and CDR2 FYEKMQ (reference sequence). The chain's CDR3 is CAITSGGYEQYF. CDR3 in DNA: TGTGCCATTACTAGCGGGGGCTACGAGCAGTACTTC.

This clonotype was detected only a few times. This chain connects TRBV7-3 to TRBJ2-2; TRBD1 matches 9 bases. CDR1 and CDR2 (germline): SGHTA, FQGTGA. The length of the CDR3 is 14 residues. V lost 5 bases and J lost 5; bases outside the gene matches: 3. CDR3 sequence reads: CASSTGTGTGELFF. CDR3 coding DNA: TGTGCCAGCAGCACCGGGACAGGGACCGGGGAGCTGTTTTTT.

The V and J genes are TRBV4-1 and TRBJ1-3; the D is unclear. The CDR3 is 15 amino acids. V was clipped by 1 base and J by 3 bases, with 10 bases between them. Germline CDR1 MGHRA, CDR2 YSYEKL. The CDR3 loop is CASSQAPFYGNTIYF. CDR3 bases: TGCGCCAGCAGCCAAGCCCCTTTTTATGGAAACACCATATATTTT.

This chain uses TRBV3-1 with TRBJ1-5; no firm D call. Trimming pared 1 base from V and 1 base from J, leaving 11 bases between. The germline V gene has CDR1 LGHDT and CDR2 YNNKEL (reference sequence). The CDR3 loop spans 16 amino acids. CDR3 coding DNA: TGTGCCAGCAGCCAAGTTTGGATCATGAGCAATCAGCCCCAGCATTTT. Translated, it gives CASSQVWIMSNQPQHF.

A few counts support this clonotype. The gene calls are TRBV24-1 and TRBJ1-2; a possible D gene is TRBD1 (6 bases). Germline values: CDR1 KGHDR, CDR2 SFDVKD. The length of the CDR3 is 16 residues. Trimming removed 2 bases from V and 0 bases from J, with 12 bases in between. The CDR3 spells CATSDSGARANYGYTF. CDR3 in DNA: TGTGCCACCAGTGATTCAGGGGCGAGAGCTAACTATGGCTACACCTTC.

This chain links TRBV18 with TRBJ2-7; D unclear. V lost 3 bases and J 0 bases, leaving 9 bases between the germline ends. Germline loops: CDR1 KGHSH, CDR2 LQKENI. The CDR3 has 14 residues. The CDR3 protein is CASSPSPDSYEQYF. CDR3 bases: TGTGCCAGCTCACCGTCTCCGGACTCCTACGAGCAGTACTTC.

In its sample, this clonotype was seen a few times. The rearrangement uses TRBV3-1 and TRBJ2-7; 7 positions match TRBD1. The CDR3 is made up of 14 amino acids. Germline CDR1 reads LGHDT; CDR2 reads YNNKEL (reference sequence). V gave up 3 bases and J gave up 1 base; unmatched junction bases: 3. The CDR3 loop is CASSQEQGSYEQYF. Here the CDR3 DNA reads TGTGCCAGCAGCCAGGAACAGGGGTCCTACGAGCAGTACTTC.

The chain uses TRBV20-1 and TRBJ1-2, with 7 bases matching TRBD1. The CDR3 spans 13 residues. V shed 1 base and J 4 bases; nucleotides not matched to a gene: 3. Germline CDR1 reads DFQATT; CDR2 reads SNEGSKA (reference sequence). CDR3 loop: CSARVGGGYGYTF. Written as DNA, the CDR3 is TGCAGTGCTAGAGTAGGGGGCGGCTATGGCTACACCTTC.

J is TRBJ2-7 and V is TRBV7-9; either TRBD1 or TRBD2 may supply D (5 bases each). The CDR3 has 16 residues. Germline V gene data show CDR1 as SEHNR and CDR2 as FQNEAQ (reference sequence). Trimming shortened V by 5 bases and J by 3 bases, and 20 bases separated the two germline ends. The CDR3 is CASSEETTGRSYEQYF. The CDR3 DNA follows: TGTGCCAGCAGCGAAGAGACTACGGGACGGAGCTACGAGCAGTACTTC.

The CDR3: CASRESSGSGEQFF. DNA for the CDR3: TGTGCCAGCAGAGAATCTAGCGGGAGCGGTGAGCAGTTCTTC. The chain uses TRBV9 and TRBJ2-1; 10 nucleotides agree with TRBD2. The trim removed 5 bases at V and 9 bases at J, leaving 8 bases unmatched. There are 14 residues in the CDR3. The germline CDR1 and CDR2 sequences are SGDLS and YYNGEE.

The rearrangement links TRBV20-1 to TRBJ2-1; 7 bases line up with TRBD2. The CDR3 totals 14 residues. V lost 3 bases to trimming and J lost 6 bases; unmatched junction nucleotides: 8. The germline gives CDR1 DFQATT, CDR2 SNEGSKA (reference sequence). In DNA, the CDR3 is TGCAGTGCTAGCGGGGGGAGGGCAGCCAATGAGCAGTTCTTC. It encodes CSASGGRAANEQFF.